This T cell receptor beta chain was sequenced during a study of control samples from healthy donors and cancer patients. Libraries were prepared by immunoSEQ multiplex PCR; TCRdb keeps only in-frame clonotypes and omits some of them. Of about 110,000 clones in the sample, around nine tenths are singletons; the top ten hold about 4.7%. What was sequenced was blood. This TCR derives from a human donor in good health. The donor label of this sample is uncertain.

The DNA of the CDR3 is TGCGCCAGCAGCTTGAGGCCACCTGCCTACGAGCAGTACTTC. It specifies CASSLRPPAYEQYF. The chain uses TRBV5-1 and TRBJ2-7; D gene uncertain. This CDR3 has 14 residues. Germline V gene lookup returns CDR1 SGHRS and CDR2 YFSETQ. The V gene lost 1 base and the J gene lost 2 bases, with 10 bases spanning the gap.